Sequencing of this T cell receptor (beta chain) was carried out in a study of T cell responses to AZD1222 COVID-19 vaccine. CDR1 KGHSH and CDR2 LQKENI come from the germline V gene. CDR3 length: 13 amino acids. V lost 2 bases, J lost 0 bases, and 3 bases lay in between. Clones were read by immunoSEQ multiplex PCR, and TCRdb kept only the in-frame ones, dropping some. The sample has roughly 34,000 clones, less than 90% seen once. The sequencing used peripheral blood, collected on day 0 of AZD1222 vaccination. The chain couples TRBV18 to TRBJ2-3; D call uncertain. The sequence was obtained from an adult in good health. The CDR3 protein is CASSPSSTDTQYF. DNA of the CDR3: TGTGCCAGCTCACCATCAAGCACAGATACGCAGTATTTT.